This T cell receptor (beta chain) was sequenced during a study of monozygotic twins with inflammatory bowel disease. General study points: Versus healthy twins, IBD patients showed fewer clonotypes shared with others, especially with disease activity. Lower TCRbeta diversity (inverse Simpson) was seen in IBD patients than in healthy co-twins. Among twins, concordant and discordant pairs did not differ in repertoire similarity, possibly from limited power.

The template-switching step introduced UMIs that carried a 6-nucleotide sample barcode. With the 5' RACE reads reprocessed, TCRdb shows one record per CDR3 protein and no DNA. The table lists over 100,000 distinct CDR3 sequences. A note on this clonotype: What it binds is not known.

The CDR3 is made up of 12 amino acids. The germline gives CDR1 SNHLY, CDR2 FYNNEI. The sample taken for sequencing was blood. The chain employs TRBV2 and TRBJ2-5. The receptor was isolated from a human donor with ulcerative colitis or Crohn's disease, or a healthy co-twin of an affected twin (not recorded which). This chain's CDR3 is CASSGRQETQYF.